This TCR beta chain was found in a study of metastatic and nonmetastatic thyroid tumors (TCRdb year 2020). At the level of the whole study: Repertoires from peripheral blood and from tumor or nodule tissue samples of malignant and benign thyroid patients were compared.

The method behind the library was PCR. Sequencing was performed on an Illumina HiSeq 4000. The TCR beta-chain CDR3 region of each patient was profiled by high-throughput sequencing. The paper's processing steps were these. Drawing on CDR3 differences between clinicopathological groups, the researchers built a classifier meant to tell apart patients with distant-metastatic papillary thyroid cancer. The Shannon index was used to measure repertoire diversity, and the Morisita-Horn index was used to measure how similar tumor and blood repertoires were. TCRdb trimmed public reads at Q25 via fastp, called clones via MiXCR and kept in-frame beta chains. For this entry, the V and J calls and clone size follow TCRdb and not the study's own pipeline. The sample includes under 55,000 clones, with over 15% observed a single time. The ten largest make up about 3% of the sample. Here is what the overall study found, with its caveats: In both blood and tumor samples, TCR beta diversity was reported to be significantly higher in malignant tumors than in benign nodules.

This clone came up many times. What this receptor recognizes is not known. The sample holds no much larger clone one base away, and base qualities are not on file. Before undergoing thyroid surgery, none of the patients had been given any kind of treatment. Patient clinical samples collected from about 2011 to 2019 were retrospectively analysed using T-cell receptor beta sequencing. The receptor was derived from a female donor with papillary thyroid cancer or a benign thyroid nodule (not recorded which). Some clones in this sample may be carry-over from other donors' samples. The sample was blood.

Read as DNA, the sequence is TGCAGTGCCCATACTAGCGGGACCTCCTACGAGCAGTACTTC. This codes for CSAHTSGTSYEQYF. Recombination connected TRBV20-1 to TRBJ2-7; 10 junctional bases match TRBD2. From the germline V gene (reference sequence), CDR1 is DFQATT and CDR2 is SNEGSKA. Trimming takes 6 bases off V and 0 bases off J; junction bases not matched to a gene: 5. The CDR3 starts with the cysteine, ends with the phenylalanine, and has 14 residues. Of the read, only the CDR3 DNA is kept; its 42 bases are in frame from base 1.